This TCR beta chain was captured in a study of CD4 T cells in relation to SARS-CoV-2 and coronaviruses. A word on this clone: Antigen specificity is unknown.

The length of the CDR3 is 13 residues. Trimming removed 5 bases at V and 4 bases at J, with 11 bases between. Before the COVID-19 pandemic, during about 2010-2018, CD4+ T cells were taken from unexposed donors. Isolation of CD4+ T cells took place after roughly nine days in culture. Unexposed-donor CD4+ T cells were probed with SARS-CoV-2 S/N and four cold-coronavirus spikes, cells permitting. Clones were read by immunoSEQ multiplex PCR, and TCRdb kept only the in-frame ones, dropping some. The sample includes about 23,000 clones, around 70% seen only once; the top ten take about 17%. The receptor was isolated from a human donor in good health. The sequenced sample consisted of CD4+ T cells from PBMCs, cultured in vitro. The genes are TRBV12-3 or TRBV12-4 and TRBJ1-1, with D perhaps TRBD1 (5 bases). CDR3 in DNA: TGTGCCAGCAGTCTCCGACAGTCCACTGAAGCTTTCTTT. It encodes CASSLRQSTEAFF.